The rows below give T cell receptor beta chains drawn from one sample of a study of shared clonotypes between healthy human individuals. Using immunoSEQ multiplex PCR, the repertoire was profiled, and TCRdb retains in-frame clones only, with some absent. The sample yields 2 million to 3 million clones, more than 85% seen once. Material for sequencing was naive CD4+ T cells from PBMCs. The receptors were gathered from a man aged 18 to 35 in good health. Some clones in this sample may be carry-over from other donors' samples. Both conserved end residues are part of each CDR3. D genes are given only for firm matches. The size of a clone is reported for some rows only, either as once, few or many, or as a class for expanded clones.

TRBJ1-2 14 TRBV19 NA NA TGTGCCAGTAGTATCCGGCGTGGCGGCTATGGCTACACCTTC CASSIRRGGYGYTF
TRBJ1-2 14 TRBV28 NA TRBD1 TGTGCCAGCAGTGGTTTGGGACAGGCCTATGGCTACACCTTC CASSGLGQAYGYTF
TRBJ2-2 15 TRBV11-2 NA NA TGTGCCAGCAGCCCGGGACCCGCCAGCGCCGGGGAGCTGTTTTTT CASSPGPASAGELFF
TRBJ1-5 13 TRBV9 NA NA TGTGCCAGCAGCGTGGTAGGAGGTCAGCCCCAGCATTTT CASSVVGGQPQHF
TRBJ2-3 16 TRBV7-6 NA TRBD2 TGTGCCAGCAGCTTAGCTACCGGGAGGGGGACAGATACGCAGTATTTT CASSLATGRGTDTQYF
TRBJ1-6 13 TRBV2 NA NA TGTGCCAGCCTGGTGGAAGTTAATTCACCCCTCCACTTT CASLVEVNSPLHF
TRBJ2-7 14 TRBV28 NA NA TGTGCCAGCAGTGCCAACGGACAGATTTACGAGCAGTACTTC CASSANGQIYEQYF
TRBJ2-1 15 TRBV5-1 NA NA TGCGCCAGCAGCTTGGGGGACTGGGTCTACAATGAGCAGTTCTTC CASSLGDWVYNEQFF
TRBJ1-6 16 TRBV5-1 NA TRBD1 TGCGCCAGCAGTCTTTCGACAGGGATCTATAATTCACCCCTCCACTTT CASSLSTGIYNSPLHF
TRBJ2-1 15 TRBV15 NA NA TGTGCCACCAGCAGAACAGGAGCCCTAAACAATGAGCAGTTCTTC CATSRTGALNNEQFF
TRBJ2-3 13 TRBV9 NA NA TGTGCCAGCAGCGTCGGCAACACAGATACGCAGTATTTT CASSVGNTDTQYF
TRBJ2-2 15 TRBV4-3 NA TRBD2 TGCGCCAGCAGCCTCCAGCGGGAGGGGGCCGGGGAGCTGTTTTTT CASSLQREGAGELFF
TRBJ2-3 13 TRBV27 NA NA TGTGCCAGCACCGACTGGCGGGATCCAAGGCAGTATTTT CASTDWRDPRQYF
TRBJ2-7 12 TRBV9 NA NA TGTGCCAGCAGCGTAGGGGGCGACGAGCAGTACTTC CASSVGGDEQYF
TRBJ1-5 12 TRBV28 NA NA TGTGCCAGCAGCCTCACCTTTCAGCCCCAGCATTTT CASSLTFQPQHF
TRBJ2-2 14 TRBV11-2 NA TRBD2 TGTGCCAGCGGGGGGACTAGCGTCACCGGGGAGCTGTTTTTT CASGGTSVTGELFF
TRBJ2-5 11 TRBV19 NA NA TGTGCCAGTAACTCAAGGGGGGCCCAGTACTTC CASNSRGAQYF
TRBJ2-1 14 TRBV28 NA NA TGTGCCAGCATTAAAGGCGGCCCGCGGAATGAGCAGTTCTTC CASIKGGPRNEQFF
TRBJ2-3 14 TRBV7-2 NA NA TGTGCCAGCAGCTTAGAGGGCGGGACAGATACGCAGTATTTT CASSLEGGTDTQYF
TRBJ1-2 14 TRBV6-5 NA NA TGTGCCAGCAGTTACAGACAGCGAAACTATGGCTACACCTTC CASSYRQRNYGYTF
TRBJ1-2 13 TRBV7-3 NA NA TGTGCCAGCAGCTCGAACACCGGAGGCGGCTACACCTTC CASSSNTGGGYTF
TRBJ2-1 17 TRBV11-3 NA NA TGTGCCAGCAGCTTAGAGGGACCTTTTGCGGATTACAATGAGCAGTTCTTC CASSLEGPFADYNEQFF
TRBJ2-4 14 TRBV6-1 NA NA TGTGCCAGCAGAGAAGACTTAGCCAAAAACATTCAGTACTTC CASREDLAKNIQYF
TRBJ1-4 15 TRBV10-3 NA NA TGTGCCATCAAACCCCAGAACGGGGTTAATGAAAAACTGTTTTTT CAIKPQNGVNEKLFF
TRBJ1-1 15 TRBV4-1 once NA TGCGCCAGCAGCCAAGCCGCTTCGGGGAACACTGAAGCTTTCTTT CASSQAASGNTEAFF
TRBJ2-4 14 TRBV10-1 NA TRBD1 TGCGCCAGCAGGGGACAGAAAGCCAAAAACATTCAGTACTTC CASRGQKAKNIQYF
TRBJ2-3 15 TRBV7-3 NA NA TGTGCCAGCAGCTCCGGACGGACGAGCACAGATACGCAGTATTTT CASSSGRTSTDTQYF
TRBJ1-1 13 TRBV5-4 NA TRBD1 TGTGCCAGCAGCCGACAGGGGGACACTGAAGCTTTCTTT CASSRQGDTEAFF
TRBJ2-7 15 TRBV14 NA TRBD1 TGTGCCAGCAGCCAAGAGGCAGGGGGCACCTACGAGCAGTACTTC CASSQEAGGTYEQYF
TRBJ2-1 16 TRBV6-6 NA TRBD2 TGTGCCAGCAGTTACGGTACCGGGACTAGTTACAATGAGCAGTTCTTC CASSYGTGTSYNEQFF